Following are 2 T cell receptor beta chains from one sample sequenced in a study of blood T cell repertoires in COVID-19. Here immunoSEQ multiplex PCR was the method, and the copy in TCRdb shows in-frame clones only, minus some. The sample includes about 200,000 clones, more than 75% of them seen just once. Material: PBMCs or T cells enriched from blood (not recorded which). The source of these receptors is a man in his forties with acute COVID-19.

The chain carries TRBV4-1 and TRBJ2-7, with D possibly TRBD2 on 6 matching bases. Germline lookup yields CDR1 MGHRA and CDR2 YSYEKL. This CDR3 has 12 residues. Deletions cut 4 bases from V and 6 bases from J, with 10 bases between. The CDR3 region has the DNA TGCGCCAGCAGCCCTGGCGGGATCGAGCAGTACTTC. Its translation is CASSPGGIEQYF.

V gene TRBV4-1 combines with J gene TRBJ2-5, with D possibly being TRBD1 (6 bases). This CDR3 spans 15 amino acids. Trimming stripped 4 bases from V and 3 bases from J, with 15 bases between. Per germline, CDR1 MGHRA and CDR2 YSYEKL. In DNA, the CDR3 is TGCGCCAGCAGCCGAACGGGACACCGCGAAGAGACCCAGTACTTC. Translated, it gives CASSRTGHREETQYF.